This T cell receptor beta chain was sequenced in a study of shared clonotypes between healthy human individuals. The donor cohort consisted entirely of Caucasian adults residing in Nashville, Tennessee. It was roughly 330 ng DNA, approximately 30,000 T cell genomes, that went into each replicate PCR of unsorted PBMC. Assay: immunoSEQ multiplex PCR; the TCRdb copy retains only in-frame clones and omits some. The repertoire has 500,000 to 650,000 clones, around 78% of them found once; the top ten carry 9.5% to 15%. Concerning this clone: What it binds is not known. A much larger clone differs from this one at a single base, so this may be a read error.

Whole-study results and caveats: Donors were few, which limited the genetic and exposure-history diversity represented.

Source material: PBMCs. The receptor was derived from a woman in her thirties or forties in good health. Some clones in this sample may be carry-over from other donors' samples.

Here the CDR3 reads CASSLGRDNEQFF. CDR3 nucleotide sequence: TGTGCCAGCAGCTTAGGTCGGGACAATGAGCAGTTCTTC. The chain uses TRBV7-7 and TRBJ2-1, with D unresolved. The CDR3 is 13 residues long. V shed 1 base and J shed 5 bases, with 6 bases lying between them. The germline V gene has CDR1 SSHAT and CDR2 FNYEAQ (reference sequence). Variable domain in full (rest from reference TRBV7-7 and TRBJ2-1): GAGVSQSPRYKVTKRGQDVTLRCDPISSHATLYWYQQALGQGPEFLTYFNYEAQPDKSGLPSDRFSAERPEGSISTLTIQRTEQRDSAMYRCASSLGRDNEQFFGPGTRLTVL.